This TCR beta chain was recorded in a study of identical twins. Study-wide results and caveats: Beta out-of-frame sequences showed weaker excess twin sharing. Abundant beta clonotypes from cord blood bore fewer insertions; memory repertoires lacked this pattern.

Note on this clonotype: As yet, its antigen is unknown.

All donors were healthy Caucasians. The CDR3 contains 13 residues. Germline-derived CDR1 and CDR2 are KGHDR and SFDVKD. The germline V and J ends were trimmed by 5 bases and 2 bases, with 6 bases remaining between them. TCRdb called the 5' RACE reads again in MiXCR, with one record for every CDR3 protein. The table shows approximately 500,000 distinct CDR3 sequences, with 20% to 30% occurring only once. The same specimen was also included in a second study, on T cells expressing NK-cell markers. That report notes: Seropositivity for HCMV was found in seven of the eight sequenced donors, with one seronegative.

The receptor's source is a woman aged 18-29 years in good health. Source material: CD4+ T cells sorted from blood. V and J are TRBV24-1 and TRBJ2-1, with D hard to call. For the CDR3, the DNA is TGTGCCACCAGTGGTATCCCCTACAATGAGCAGTTCTTC. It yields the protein CATSGIPYNEQFF.